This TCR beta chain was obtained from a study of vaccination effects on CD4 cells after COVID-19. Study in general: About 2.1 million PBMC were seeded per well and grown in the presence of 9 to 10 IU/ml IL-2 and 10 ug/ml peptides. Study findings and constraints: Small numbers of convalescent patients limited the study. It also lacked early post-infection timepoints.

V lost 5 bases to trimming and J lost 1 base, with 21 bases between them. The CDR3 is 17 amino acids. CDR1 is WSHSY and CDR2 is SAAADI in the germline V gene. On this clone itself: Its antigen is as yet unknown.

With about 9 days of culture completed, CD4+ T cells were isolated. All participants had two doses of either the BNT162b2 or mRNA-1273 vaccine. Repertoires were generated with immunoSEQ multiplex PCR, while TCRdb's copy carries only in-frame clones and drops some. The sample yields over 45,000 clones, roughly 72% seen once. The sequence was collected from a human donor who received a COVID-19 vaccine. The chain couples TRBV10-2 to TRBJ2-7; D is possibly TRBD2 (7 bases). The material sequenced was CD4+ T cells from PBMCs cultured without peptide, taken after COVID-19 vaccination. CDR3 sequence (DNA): TGCGCCAGCAGTTTAGGGGGGGCCGGGCCTTATTCCTACGAGCAGTACTTC. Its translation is CASSLGGAGPYSYEQYF.